Listed below are T cell receptor beta chains from one sample, sequenced in a study of shared clonotypes between healthy human individuals. Only in-frame clones appear in the TCRdb table, and some are missing; sequencing was by immunoSEQ multiplex PCR. The table shows some 1 million clones, with 75% occurring only once. Sequenced: memory CD4+ T cells sorted from blood. The origin of the receptors is a man between 18 and 29 years old in good health. The conserved cysteine and the conserved F or W are not part of the CDR3 here. Rows may omit the clone size; those that give it use once, few, many or a size class.

v_call	clone_size	j_call	cdr3_aa
TRBV5-6	NA	TRBJ2-3	ASSPRGEGSTDTQY
TRBV6-1	NA	TRBJ1-5	ASNLKAYQPQH
TRBV7-2	NA	TRBJ2-3	ASRGTYTPTDTQY
TRBV5-5	NA	TRBJ1-6	ASSGSRGAPLH
TRBV6-5	NA	TRBJ1-4	ASRDSLFEKLF
TRBV4-2	once	TRBJ1-4	ASSQDGTHNEKLF
TRBV10-1	NA	TRBJ2-1	ASRSNNEQF
TRBV7-2	NA	TRBJ1-1	ASSLGIERMNTEAF
TRBV28	NA	TRBJ1-1	ASSFREAGWANTEAF
TRBV7-2	once	TRBJ1-5	ASSNRVGQPQH
TRBV18	few	TRBJ1-1	ASSFLGGPQNTEAF
TRBV5-6	NA	TRBJ1-2	ASSRLEDGYT
TRBV30	many	TRBJ2-4	AWSGGAGSKNIQY
TRBV6-5	once	TRBJ2-1	ASSYTSGSSYNEQF
TRBV15	NA	TRBJ1-6	ATSRGAFAGNSPLH
TRBV4-2	NA	TRBJ2-5	ASSQEPSGGIRETQY
TRBV7-9	few	TRBJ1-2	ASSPDFLNYGYT
TRBV18	NA	TRBJ1-2	ASSAFKSADYGYT
TRBV5-1	once	TRBJ2-3	ASSQNSNADTQY
TRBV18	NA	TRBJ2-6	ASSPETGSSGANVLT
TRBV19	NA	TRBJ1-2	ASSIFDGANYGYT
TRBV27	few	TRBJ1-2	ASSLGQGVWGYT
TRBV25-1	NA	TRBJ1-2	ASSEREKRGYT
TRBV7-9	NA	TRBJ2-1	ASSLASGVKSSYNEQF
TRBV4-3	NA	TRBJ2-7	ASSQFAAGVGEQY
TRBV6-1	few	TRBJ2-2	ASSARPSENVLGTGELF
TRBV29-1	few	TRBJ2-3	SVGSSTGGSDTQY
TRBV2	many	TRBJ1-2	ASIKTTGNYGYT
TRBV9	NA	TRBJ2-3	ASSVGEGTGSDTQY
TRBV18	NA	TRBJ1-2	ASSVGEGYGYT